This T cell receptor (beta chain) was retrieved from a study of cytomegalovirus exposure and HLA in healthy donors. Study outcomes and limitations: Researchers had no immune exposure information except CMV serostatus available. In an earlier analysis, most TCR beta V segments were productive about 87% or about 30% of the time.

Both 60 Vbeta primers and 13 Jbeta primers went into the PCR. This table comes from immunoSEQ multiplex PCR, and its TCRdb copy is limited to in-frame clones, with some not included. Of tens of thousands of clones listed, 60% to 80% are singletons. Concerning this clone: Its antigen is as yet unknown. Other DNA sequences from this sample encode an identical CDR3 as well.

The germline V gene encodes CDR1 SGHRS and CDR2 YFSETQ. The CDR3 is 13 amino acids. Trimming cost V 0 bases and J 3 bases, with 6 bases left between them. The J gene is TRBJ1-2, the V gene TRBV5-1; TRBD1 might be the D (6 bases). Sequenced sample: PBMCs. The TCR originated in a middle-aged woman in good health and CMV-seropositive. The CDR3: CASSLGTDYGYTF. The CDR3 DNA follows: TGCGCCAGCAGCTTGGGGACAGACTATGGCTACACCTTC.